The following is a T cell receptor (beta chain) sequence with its context. This sample is drawn from a study of blood T cell repertoires in COVID-19. Whole-study context: COVID-19 samples collected from the United States, Italy and Spain covered acute and convalescent phases.

Measured with immunoSEQ multiplex PCR; TCRdb has only the in-frame clones, and not every one. This sample has under 300,000 clones, with approximately 91% found just once. Enrollees, about 18 to 89 years old, lived in some 24 US areas. Cohorts were assigned according to the clinical history that participants reported. Germline values: CDR1 SEHNR, CDR2 FQNEAQ (reference sequence). V lost 1 base and J lost 2; bases outside the gene matches: 8. The CDR3 spans 17 residues. This TCR was recovered from a human donor in a cohort exposed to, infected with or recovered from COVID-19 (not recorded which). The donor label of this sample is uncertain. V gene TRBV7-9 combines with J gene TRBJ2-3, with 8 bases fitting TRBD2. The material sequenced was PBMCs or T cells enriched from blood (not recorded which). DNA for the CDR3: TGTGCCAGCAGCTTAGTAGGGCGGGGGGCCCTCACAGATACGCAGTATTTT. As protein: CASSLVGRGALTDTQYF.